This is a list of T cell receptor beta chains from one sample in a study of cytomegalovirus exposure and HLA in healthy donors. Data came from immunoSEQ multiplex PCR; TCRdb stores just in-frame clones and leaves some out. The table shows 150,000 to 200,000 clones, with over 75% occurring only once. Specimen: PBMCs. These receptors were obtained from a man aged 50-60 years in good health and CMV-seropositive. The CDR3 runs from the conserved cysteine through the conserved F or W. A D gene is named only where the DNA matches it firmly. Rows may omit the clone size; those that give it use once, few, many or a size class.

length	size	V	D	J	DNA	CDR3
15	-	TRBV30	TRBD1	TRBJ2-7	TGTGCCTGGACCCTGGGACAGGGGCCGTCCTACGAGCAGTACTTC	CAWTLGQGPSYEQYF
11	-	TRBV30	-	TRBJ2-3	TGTGCCTGGAGAATGGCCGATACGCAGTATTTT	CAWRMADTQYF
15	-	TRBV28	-	TRBJ1-1	TGTGCCAGCAGTTTAGGGCAGGGGTGGCGCACTGAAGCTTTCTTT	CASSLGQGWRTEAFF
13	-	TRBV28	TRBD2	TRBJ2-7	TGTGCCAGCAGTTTGGGGGGGACTTACGAGCAGTACTTC	CASSLGGTYEQYF
14	-	TRBV6-5	-	TRBJ1-1	TGTGCCAGCAGTGACGCCTCGGCTAGGACTGAAGCTTTCTTT	CASSDASARTEAFF
14	-	TRBV7-2	-	TRBJ2-1	TGTGCCAGCAGCTTAGAGCTCGGGGACAATGAGCAGTTCTTC	CASSLELGDNEQFF
15	-	TRBV28	TRBD2	TRBJ2-7	TGTGCCAGCAGTTTATATCGGCTAGCGGGAGTTGAGCAGTACTTC	CASSLYRLAGVEQYF
14	once	TRBV5-1	TRBD1	TRBJ2-1	TGCGCCAGCAGCCCACCCGAGACAGGGATTGAGCAGTTCTTC	CASSPPETGIEQFF
15	-	TRBV5-1	-	TRBJ1-2	TGCGCCAGCAGCTTGGTGGTGGGGCCCCCCTATGGCTACACCTTC	CASSLVVGPPYGYTF
16	-	TRBV7-3	-	TRBJ2-2	TGTGCCAGCAGCTTGTGGGGGGGGGCGGGCACCGGGGAGCTGTTTTTT	CASSLWGGAGTGELFF
13	-	TRBV7-2	-	TRBJ1-1	TGTGCCAGCAGCTTAGCAGGGGGTTTTGAAGCTTTCTTT	CASSLAGGFEAFF
16	few	TRBV11-2	-	TRBJ2-7	TGTGCCAGCAGCTTAGGGGTCAGGGGAAGAGGATACGAGCAGTACTTC	CASSLGVRGRGYEQYF
15	-	TRBV5-1	-	TRBJ2-1	TGCGCCAGCAGCTTTTCTAGCGTTCCGTACACTGAGCAGTTCTTC	CASSFSSVPYTEQFF
15	-	TRBV6-1	TRBD1	TRBJ2-7	TGTGCCAGCAGTGGACAGACAGGGTTCGCCTACGAGCAGTACTTC	CASSGQTGFAYEQYF
12	-	TRBV28	-	TRBJ1-4	TGTGCCAGCAGCCTATCGAGGGAAAAACTGTTTTTT	CASSLSREKLFF
15	-	TRBV4-1	TRBD1	TRBJ1-2	TGCGCCAGCAGCCAAGAGGGACAGGGGGGAGGGGGCTACACCTTC	CASSQEGQGGGGYTF
15	-	TRBV30	-	TRBJ1-4	TGTGCCTGGAGTGTTCCTGAGGAGACTAATGAAAAACTGTTTTTT	CAWSVPEETNEKLFF
16	-	TRBV18	-	TRBJ2-2	TGTGCCAGCTCACCACCGGGCAGGGGGAACACCGGGGAGCTGTTTTTT	CASSPPGRGNTGELFF
15	-	TRBV28	TRBD2	TRBJ2-1	TGTGCCAGCAGCACACCACTAGCGGGGACGCGGGAGCAGTTCTTC	CASSTPLAGTREQFF
14	-	TRBV6-6	TRBD1	TRBJ2-5	TGTGCCAGCAGTTACCTGACAGGGCAAGAGACCCAGTACTTC	CASSYLTGQETQYF
14	-	TRBV5-8	TRBD1	TRBJ2-7	TGTGCCAGCACTCTGACAGGGAACTCCTACGAGCAGTACTTC	CASTLTGNSYEQYF
15	-	TRBV2	-	TRBJ1-4	TGTGCCAGCAGTGCAATGGGGGGGGCTGGGGAAAAACTGTTTTTT	CASSAMGGAGEKLFF
15	-	TRBV7-6	TRBD2	TRBJ2-7	TGTGCCAGCAGCTTACAAGCGGGGGGTGGGGGCGAGCAGTACTTC	CASSLQAGGGGEQYF
13	few	TRBV6-1	-	TRBJ1-5	TGTGCCAGCAGTGAAGCTCGGGTTCAGCCCCAGCATTTT	CASSEARVQPQHF
15	-	TRBV28	-	TRBJ1-4	TGTGCCAGCAGTTTTTCGGGGGGTGTCAATGAAAAACTGTTTTTT	CASSFSGGVNEKLFF
17	-	TRBV5-1	-	TRBJ2-2	TGCGCCAGCAGTTTGGGGGCAGGGATTGGGAACACCGGGGAGCTGTTTTTT	CASSLGAGIGNTGELFF
14	-	TRBV9	-	TRBJ1-2	TGTGCCAGCAGCCCTCGTCACGGGGTCTATGGCTACACCTTC	CASSPRHGVYGYTF
14	-	TRBV5-8	-	TRBJ1-2	TGTGCCAGCAGCTTGCTACGGGGAGGTTATGGCTACACCTTC	CASSLLRGGYGYTF
16	-	TRBV6-1	-	TRBJ1-5	TGTGCCAGCAGTGAATTAGTAAGCCTAAATTTAAGAGCCCAGCATTTT	CASSELVSLNLRAQHF
14	-	TRBV7-2	-	TRBJ1-5	TGTGCCAGCAGCTTAGTGGGGGGGAATCAGCCCCAGCATTTT	CASSLVGGNQPQHF
13	-	TRBV18	TRBD2	TRBJ2-1	TGTGCCAGCTCAGCGGGACTAGCGGGAGAGCAGTTCTTC	CASSAGLAGEQFF
16	-	TRBV7-9	TRBD1	TRBJ2-5	TGTGCCAGCAGCTTGGGGGACAGGGACTATCAAGAGACCCAGTACTTC	CASSLGDRDYQETQYF
18	-	TRBV11-2	TRBD2	TRBJ2-3	TGTGCCAGCAGCTTAGATCTCCTAGCGGGGGGGAGGAGAGATACGCAGTATTTT	CASSLDLLAGGRRDTQYF
14	-	TRBV10-3	-	TRBJ1-1	TGTGCAACAGAGCAGGGGCCCTTGGGTGGAGGAGCTTTCTTT	CATEQGPLGGGAFF
15	few	TRBV6-1	-	TRBJ2-5	TGTGCCAGCAGTGAATTTCTACAGAGACAAGAGACCCAGTACTTC	CASSEFLQRQETQYF
14	-	TRBV7-2	-	TRBJ2-3	TGTGCCAGCAGCTTACACAGAACCACAGATACGCAGTATTTT	CASSLHRTTDTQYF
13	-	TRBV6-1	-	TRBJ1-1	TGTGCCAGCACTACCTCCAGGCAGAGTGAAGCTTTCTTT	CASTTSRQSEAFF
16	few	TRBV4-1	-	TRBJ2-3	TGCGCCAGCAGCCCCCTGTTGAAGCGGGGTACAGGGACGCAGTATTTT	CASSPLLKRGTGTQYF
15	once	TRBV28	TRBD1	TRBJ1-1	TGTGCCAGCAGTTTCCCGGGACAGGGGAACACTGAAGCTTTCTTT	CASSFPGQGNTEAFF
16	-	TRBV5-6	TRBD1	TRBJ1-6	TGTGCCAGCAGCACAATACAGACAGGGTATGATTCACCCCTCCACTTT	CASSTIQTGYDSPLHF
18	once	TRBV7-2	-	TRBJ2-5	TGTGCCAGCAGCTTACCCGTTCCCCCGGGACACAGCCAAGAGACCCAGTACTTC	CASSLPVPPGHSQETQYF
14	-	TRBV28	-	TRBJ1-2	TGTGCCAGCAGGGGCAGGGGCCCCTCCTATGGCTACACCTTC	CASRGRGPSYGYTF
13	-	TRBV2	TRBD1	TRBJ1-2	TGTGCCAGCAGCCAGACAGGGTACTATGGCTACACCTTC	CASSQTGYYGYTF
15	-	TRBV7-9	-	TRBJ2-7	TGTGCCAGCAGCCGCGAATTGGAGGGATCCTACGAGCAGTACTTC	CASSRELEGSYEQYF
15	-	TRBV27	TRBD1	TRBJ1-2	TGTGCCAGCAGGAGTATTAGGACAGGACCGGGTGGCTACACCTTC	CASRSIRTGPGGYTF
16	-	TRBV21-1	-	TRBJ2-7	TGTGCCAGCAGCAAACTCCAGGCCTCTTTCTCCTACGAGCAGTACTTC	CASSKLQASFSYEQYF
14	-	TRBV5-5	-	TRBJ1-1	TGTGCCAGCAGCGTAGACAGGTTGAACACTGAAGCTTTCTTT	CASSVDRLNTEAFF
11	-	TRBV29-1	TRBD1	TRBJ1-2	TGCAGCGTCGGGACAGGGATAGGCTACACCTTC	CSVGTGIGYTF
19	-	TRBV18	TRBD1	TRBJ2-3	TGTGCCAGCTCACCACCGACAGGGGGAATTCATAGCCCCCCAGATACGCAGTATTTT	CASSPPTGGIHSPPDTQYF
16	-	TRBV28	-	TRBJ1-4	TGTGCCAGCACATACCGCAGGGTTGCAACTAATGAAAAACTGTTTTTT	CASTYRRVATNEKLFF
19	once	TRBV6-1	TRBD2	TRBJ2-4	TGTGCCAGCAGTGTGTTAGGACTAGCGGGAGGGCGGGGCAAAAACATTCAGTACTTC	CASSVLGLAGGRGKNIQYF
19	-	TRBV9	TRBD1	TRBJ1-5	TGTGCCAGCAGCTATCGTCGGACAGGGAGGGATAATAGCAATCAGCCCCAGCATTTT	CASSYRRTGRDNSNQPQHF
14	few	TRBV15	-	TRBJ2-3	TGTGCCACCAGCAGAGGGCTTTACACAGATACGCAGTATTTT	CATSRGLYTDTQYF
16	-	TRBV4-2	-	TRBJ2-3	TGTGCCAGCAGCCCACTGGCGACAGCTGACACAGATACGCAGTATTTT	CASSPLATADTDTQYF